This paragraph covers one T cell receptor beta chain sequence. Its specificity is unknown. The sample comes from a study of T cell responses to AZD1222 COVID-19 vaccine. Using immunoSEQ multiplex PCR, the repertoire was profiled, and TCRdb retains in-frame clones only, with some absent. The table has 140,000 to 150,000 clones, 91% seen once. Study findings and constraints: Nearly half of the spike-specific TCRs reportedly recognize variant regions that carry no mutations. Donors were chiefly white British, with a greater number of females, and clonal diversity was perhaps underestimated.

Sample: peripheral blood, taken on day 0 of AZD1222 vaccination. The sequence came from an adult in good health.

CDR3 amino acids: CASSFRTGDTGELFF. The CDR3 DNA sequence: TGTGCCAGCAGCTTTAGGACAGGGGACACCGGGGAGCTGTTTTTT. This rearrangement joins TRBV5-4 to TRBJ2-2, with 9 bases matching TRBD1. The germline gives CDR1 SGHNT, CDR2 YYREEE (reference sequence). V lost 2 bases, J lost 3 bases, and 2 bases stayed unmatched. This CDR3 is 15 amino acids long.